The next 12 T cell receptor beta chains were all read from a single sample in a study of OX40 agonist ivuxolimab in advanced cancers. Receptor libraries were prepared by the immunoSEQ multiplex PCR assay. Sourced from immuneACCESS, this table was stored by TCRdb with only in-frame sequences that have V and J called. A share of the clones is absent; for the studies checked, an unresolved V gene accounts for under half, and the remainder has no known explanation. The sample profile shows approximately 71,000 clones; roughly 84% of them were found once. The top ten clonotypes cover around 0.77% of the sample. The sequencing here drew on CD4+ or CD8+ T cells sorted from blood, taken in a trial of the OX40 agonist ivuxolimab. The receptors were sampled from an adult with an advanced solid tumor such as melanoma, head and neck, liver or kidney cancer.

The rearrangement uses TRBV7-2 and TRBJ1-3; D is possibly TRBD1 (6 bases). Trimming took 4 bases from V and 7 from J, leaving 17 bases between them. The CDR3 has 15 residues. In germline, CDR1 is SGHTA, CDR2 FQGNSA. The CDR3 sequence is CASSSGRGRGNTIYF. The CDR3 DNA is TGTGCCAGCAGCTCCGGCAGGGGCCGGGGGAACACCATATATTTT.

This chain joins TRBV18 and TRBJ2-7; D gene ambiguous. The germline V and J ends were trimmed by 3 bases and 7 bases, with 13 bases remaining between them. Germline loops: CDR1 KGHSH, CDR2 LQKENI. This CDR3 has 13 residues. CDR3 DNA: TGTGCCAGCTCACCCGACGGTTTTGGTGAGCAGTACTTC. Translating gives CASSPDGFGEQYF.

Here the CDR3 DNA reads TGCGCCAGCAGCCGTTATGACCCTGGCGAGCAGTACTTC. Translated: CASSRYDPGEQYF. V and J are TRBV5-1 and TRBJ2-7; no firm D call. CDR1 and CDR2 (germline): SGHRS, YFSETQ. The germline V and J ends were trimmed by 4 bases and 6 bases, with 14 bases remaining between them. CDR3 length equals 13 residues.

The chain carries TRBV30 and TRBJ1-1, with TRBD1 as a possible D gene (5 bases). Germline values: CDR1 GTSNPN, CDR2 SVGIG (reference sequence). This CDR3 has 15 amino acids. The V end lost 3 bases, the J end lost 1 base, and 15 bases lay between the germline ends. The CDR3 nucleotides read TGTGCCTGGAGCGTACCCCGTACAGGGAACACTGAAGCTTTCTTT. Encoded protein: CAWSVPRTGNTEAFF.

This chain joins TRBV5-4 and TRBJ2-5; 8 bases map to TRBD1. CDR1 and CDR2 (germline): SGHNT, YYREEE (reference sequence). V was pared by 1 base and J by 4 bases, with 6 bases of the junction left unmatched. The CDR3 is 15 amino acids. CDR3 region: CASSLTTGQGETQYF. The CDR3 DNA is TGTGCCAGCAGCTTGACAACAGGACAGGGAGAGACCCAGTACTTC.

The chain employs TRBV7-2 and TRBJ2-3, with D perhaps matching TRBD2 (7 bases). This CDR3 is built from 16 residues. The V gene lost 4 bases and the J gene lost 2 bases, with 16 bases spanning the gap. The germline gives CDR1 SGHTA, CDR2 FQGNSA. CDR3 residues: CASSSRRGALTDTQYF. Here the CDR3 DNA reads TGTGCCAGCAGCTCCAGACGGGGGGCCCTCACAGATACGCAGTATTTT.

The chain is built from TRBV11-2 and TRBJ2-7; TRBD1 is a possible D gene (6 bases). Trimming pared 5 bases from V and 5 bases from J, leaving 16 bases between. CDR1 and CDR2 from the germline V gene are SGHAT and FQNNGV. The CDR3 has 14 residues. CDR3 bases: TGTGCCAGCAGCCCTGGACAGACGATGGACGAGCAGTACTTC. It translates to CASSPGQTMDEQYF.

This chain connects TRBV6-1 to TRBJ1-4, with D tentatively TRBD1 (6 bases). The CDR3 contains 16 residues. Germline V lookup: CDR1 MNHNS, CDR2 SASEGT. V lost 2 bases, J lost 8 bases, and 18 bases lay in between. The CDR3 is CASSEFPQGGWEKLFF. The CDR3 DNA follows: TGTGCCAGCAGTGAATTCCCACAGGGAGGGTGGGAAAAACTGTTTTTT.

To note about this clone: The limits of the CDR3 on the DNA are not certain, so only TCRdb's listed CDR3 is given. The rearrangement uses TRBV30 and TRBJ2-1; TRBD2, the table's D call, was not compared with the DNA. Germline V gene data show CDR1 as GTSNPN and CDR2 as SVGIG (reference sequence). The CDR3 is made up of 23 amino acids, end residues included. The CDR3: CAWSAHISVPGVSLRGSYNEQFF.

This clone appeared a single time. The genes are TRBV6-5 and TRBJ1-5; a possible D gene is TRBD1 (5 bases). This CDR3 has 15 residues. CDR1 and CDR2 (germline): MNHEY, SVGAGI. Between the trimmed V and J ends, which lost 6 bases and 7 bases, there was a span of 19 bases. CDR3 nucleotides: TGTGCCAGCAGCCGCCTTGGGCAGGGTGGGCAGCCCCAGCATTTT. Its translation: CASSRLGQGGQPQHF.

V and J are TRBV5-5 and TRBJ1-2, with a weak D call TRBD1 (5 bases). Germline CDR1 and CDR2: SGHKS and YYEKEE (reference sequence). This CDR3 spans 13 amino acids. V shed 5 bases and J shed 2 bases, with 10 bases lying between them. CDR3 coding DNA: TGTGCCAGCAGGGACATCCGAAACTATGGCTACACCTTC. It codes for CASRDIRNYGYTF.

The chain is built from TRBV4-1 and TRBJ1-5; D uncertain. V lost 4 bases and J lost 3, with 10 bases in between. This CDR3 is 14 amino acids long. CDR1 and CDR2 (germline): MGHRA, YSYEKL. This CDR3 is CASSPLGNNQPQHF. In nucleotides, the CDR3 is TGCGCCAGCAGCCCCCTGGGGAACAATCAGCCCCAGCATTTT.